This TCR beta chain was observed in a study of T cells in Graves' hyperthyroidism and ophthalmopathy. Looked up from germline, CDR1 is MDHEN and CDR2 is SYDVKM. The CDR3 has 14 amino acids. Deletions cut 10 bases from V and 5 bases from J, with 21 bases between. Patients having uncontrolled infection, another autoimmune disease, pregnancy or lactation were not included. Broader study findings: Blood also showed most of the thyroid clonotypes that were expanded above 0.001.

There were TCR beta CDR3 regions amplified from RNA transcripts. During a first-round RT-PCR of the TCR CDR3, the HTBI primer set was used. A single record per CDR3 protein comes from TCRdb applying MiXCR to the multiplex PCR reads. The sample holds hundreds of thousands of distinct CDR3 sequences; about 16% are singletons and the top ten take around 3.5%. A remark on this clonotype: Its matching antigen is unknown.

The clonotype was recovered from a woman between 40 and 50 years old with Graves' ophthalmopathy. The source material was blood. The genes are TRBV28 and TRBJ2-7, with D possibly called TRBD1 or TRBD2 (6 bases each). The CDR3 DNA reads TGTGCCACCCTTAAACAGGGAGGTCGGAACGAGCAGTACTTC. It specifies CATLKQGGRNEQYF.